What follows is one T cell receptor (beta chain) and its context. This sample is part of a study of blood T cell repertoires in COVID-19. CDR3 length equals 14 residues. CDR1 and CDR2 from the germline V gene are ENHRY and SYGVKD. Losses at the gene ends were 4 bases for V and 8 bases for J; bases not matched to a gene: 6. The data were produced by immunoSEQ multiplex PCR, yet TCRdb's version contains in-frame clones alone and is incomplete. This sample has tens of thousands of clones, with around four fifths found just once. This rearrangement joins TRBV10-3 to TRBJ2-1; 9 bases fit TRBD1. Sequencing used peripheral blood. This clonotype originated in a woman between 70 and 85 years old with active or convalescent COVID-19. Here the CDR3 DNA reads TGTGCCATCAGTGTCGGGACAGGGAACCATGAGCAGTTCTTC. The encoded protein is CAISVGTGNHEQFF.